What follows are 17 T cell receptor beta chains derived from one specimen sequenced in a study of cytomegalovirus exposure and HLA in healthy donors. PCR used 60 Vbeta primers and 13 Jbeta primers. TCRdb keeps only in-frame clones here, not all; method: immunoSEQ multiplex PCR. The sample carries some 150,000 clones, roughly four fifths recorded once. Sequencing used PBMCs. These TCRs come from a woman aged 25 to 39 in good health and CMV-seropositive.

The gene calls are TRBV7-2 and TRBJ2-3; the match to TRBD2 covers 7 bases. V dropped 7 bases and J dropped 2; count of bases not matched to a gene: 15. There are 17 residues in the CDR3. Germline V gene data show CDR1 as SGHTA and CDR2 as FQGNSA. CDR3 region: CASTDKKGRGNTDTQYF. The DNA for the CDR3 is TGTGCCAGCACCGATAAGAAGGGGCGGGGGAACACAGATACGCAGTATTTT.

This chain joins TRBV19 and TRBJ1-2; D is unresolved. The CDR3 runs to 14 residues. V was trimmed by 5 bases and J by 3 bases, leaving 13 bases between them. Germline CDR1 LNHDA, CDR2 SQIVND (reference sequence). The chain's CDR3 is CASSSEDMYYGYTF. Written as DNA, the CDR3 is TGTGCCAGTAGTTCTGAGGATATGTACTATGGCTACACCTTC. The variable domain in full, with the rest retrieved from reference TRBV19 and TRBJ1-2, is DGGITQSPKYLFRKEGQNVTLSCEQNLNHDAMYWYRQDPGQGLRLIYYSQIVNDFQKGDIAEGYSVSREKKESFPLTVTSAQKNPTAFYLCASSSEDMYYGYTFGSGTRLTVV.

This clone was recorded a few times. The CDR3 sequence: CATSSGTGGNYGYTF. Written as DNA, the CDR3 is TGTGCCACCAGCAGTGGGACAGGGGGTAACTATGGCTACACCTTC. This chain connects TRBV15 to TRBJ1-2, with 11 positions matching TRBD1. CDR3 length equals 15 residues. The germline V gene encodes CDR1 LNHNV and CDR2 YYDKDF (reference sequence). V trimming: 3 bases; J trimming: 1 base; junction bases outside the gene matches: 1.

The J gene is TRBJ2-5, the V gene TRBV30; no firm D call. Matching the DNA end better, TRBJ2-7 makes the J call doubtful. Germline V gene data show CDR1 as GTSNPN and CDR2 as SVGIG (reference sequence). The CDR3 totals 12 residues. CDR3: CAWRGLNYEQYF. CDR3 bases: TGTGCCTGGAGGGGCCTGAATTACGAGCAGTACTTC.

The chain's CDR3 is CASSLGKRQGRVGGQYF. As DNA, the CDR3 is TGTGCCAGCAGCCTGGGAAAACGACAGGGACGTGTGGGTGGGCAGTACTTC. This chain joins TRBV28 and TRBJ2-7, with TRBD1 matching 7 bases. This CDR3 contains 17 residues. The trim removed 6 bases at V and 9 bases at J, leaving 23 bases unmatched. Germline V CDR1 and CDR2: MDHEN, SYDVKM.

This chain links TRBV30 with TRBJ1-5; tentative D call: TRBD1 (5 bases). Germline V gene data show CDR1 as GTSNPN and CDR2 as SVGIG (reference sequence). V gave up 3 bases and J gave up 6 bases, with 12 bases separating them. The CDR3 spans 13 residues. CDR3 sequence (DNA): TGTGCCTGGAGACTTCAGGGTGGTCAGCCCCAGCATTTT. Translation: CAWRLQGGQPQHF.

This clone was observed a few times. The genes are TRBV25-1 and TRBJ2-7; the match to TRBD2 covers 11 bases. J was trimmed by 6 bases and V by 3 bases; bases with no gene match: 7. This CDR3 has 15 amino acids. Germline V lookup: CDR1 MGHDK, CDR2 SYGVNS. The CDR3 protein is CASSDSGRASGEQYF. CDR3 bases: TGTGCCAGCAGTGATAGCGGGAGGGCCTCCGGCGAGCAGTACTTC.

V and J are TRBV14 and TRBJ2-7, with 10 bases fitting TRBD1. Germline V CDR1 and CDR2: SGHDN, FVKESK. The CDR3 extends over 15 amino acids. V gave up 4 bases and J gave up 3 bases; unmatched junction bases: 6. The CDR3 DNA is TGTGCCAGCAGCCCCGTTGGGGACAGGGGCTACGAGCAGTACTTC. Amino acid sequence: CASSPVGDRGYEQYF.

The chain recombines TRBV7-6 with TRBJ2-6; D is uncertain. The germline V gene has CDR1 SGHVS and CDR2 FNYEAQ. This CDR3 has 19 residues. V lost 5 bases and J 0 bases, leaving 20 bases between the germline ends. The CDR3 sequence is CASSRATVGSLSGANVLTF. The CDR3 coding sequence is TGTGCCAGCAGCCGCGCTACAGTGGGCTCTCTCTCTGGGGCCAACGTCCTGACTTTC. Full variable domain (outside the CDR3, taken from reference TRBV7-6 and TRBJ2-6): GAGVSQSPRYKVTKRGQDVALRCDPISGHVSLYWYRQALGQGPEFLTYFNYEAQQDKSGLPNDRFSAERPEGSISTLTIQRTEQRDSAMYRCASSRATVGSLSGANVLTFGAGSRLTVL.

This clone showed up just a few times. This chain connects TRBV18 to TRBJ2-7; no definite D call. With 3 bases removed from V and 0 bases from J, the gap between germline ends came to 15 bases. Per germline, CDR1 KGHSH and CDR2 LQKENI. This CDR3 is 16 amino acids long. Written as DNA, the CDR3 is TGTGCCAGCTCACCCGTTTCCGTAGGCGGCTCCTACGAGCAGTACTTC. Translating gives CASSPVSVGGSYEQYF.

The chain recombines TRBV7-9 with TRBJ2-5, with D possibly matching TRBD2 (5 bases). The V and J ends lost 4 bases and 9 bases respectively, with 9 bases between them. The CDR3 length is 11 residues. Per germline, CDR1 SEHNR and CDR2 FQNEAQ (reference sequence). The CDR3 loop is CASSSGNSQYF. CDR3 sequence (DNA): TGTGCCAGCAGCTCGGGGAACTCCCAGTACTTC.

The chain couples TRBV5-1 to TRBJ2-5; possible D gene TRBD1, 6 bases. V lost 0 bases to trimming and J lost 4 bases, with 16 bases between them. The germline V gene has CDR1 SGHRS and CDR2 YFSETQ. CDR3 length equals 16 residues. The CDR3 DNA reads as TGCGCCAGCAGCTTGGAATTGAGAACAGGGCGAGAGACCCAGTACTTC. This encodes CASSLELRTGRETQYF.

This chain connects TRBV5-6 to TRBJ2-3; TRBD1 agrees at 10 bases. V lost 2 bases, J lost 5 bases, and 5 bases stayed unmatched. Germline V CDR1 and CDR2: SGHDT, YYEEEE. CDR3 length equals 15 residues. CDR3 amino acids: CASSFVGTGVDTQYF. In DNA form, the CDR3 reads TGTGCCAGCAGCTTCGTCGGGACAGGGGTAGATACGCAGTATTTT.

In this sample, this clone turned up a few times. The V call is TRBV11-2, the J call TRBJ2-6, with 7 bases identical to TRBD1. Germline CDR1 SGHAT, CDR2 FQNNGV. The ends lost 4 bases at V and 2 bases at J; junction bases unmatched: 11. CDR3 length: 18 amino acids. CDR3 region: CASSYGTESIAGANVLTF. Here the CDR3 DNA reads TGTGCCAGCAGCTACGGGACAGAGTCTATCGCTGGGGCCAACGTCCTGACTTTC.

The chain combines TRBV5-1 with TRBJ1-2; TRBD1 agrees at 11 bases. The CDR3 length is 15 residues. Germline trimming cut 4 bases from V and 8 bases from J; bases unmatched to any gene: 10. Per germline, CDR1 SGHRS and CDR2 YFSETQ. CDR3 protein: CASSPTGTGGWGYTF. The CDR3 DNA sequence: TGCGCCAGCAGCCCAACCGGGACAGGGGGTTGGGGCTACACCTTC.

The V gene is TRBV6-1, the J gene TRBJ2-7, with 7 bases lining up with TRBD1. Germline V lookup: CDR1 MNHNS, CDR2 SASEGT. J gave up 0 bases and V 8 bases, and 7 bases lay outside the gene matches. CDR3 length equals 14 residues. The CDR3 sequence is CASGITGASYEQYF. The CDR3 DNA is TGTGCCAGCGGGATTACAGGGGCCTCCTACGAGCAGTACTTC.

The count of this clone is one. The chain links TRBV5-1 to TRBJ2-3; D unresolved. Per germline, CDR1 SGHRS and CDR2 YFSETQ. The V end was cut by 0 bases, the J end by 0 bases, with 8 bases between. This CDR3 has 15 amino acids. The CDR3 loop is CASSLASVSTDTQYF. CDR3 nucleotides: TGCGCCAGCAGCTTGGCCAGCGTGAGCACAGATACGCAGTATTTT.